This TCR beta chain emerged from a study of blood T cells in healthy people across ages. Combining a sample-barcoded 5' primer with a J-beta primer mix, a second PCR ran for about 6 to 11 cycles. Every cDNA molecule bore a tag from a template-switch adaptor containing 12 random nucleotides. Sequencing recovered at least 2.5 million CDR3-containing paired-end reads from each sample. TCRdb used MiXCR to reprocess the 5' RACE reads, holding one entry per CDR3 protein. Here the sample spans 780,000 or so distinct CDR3 sequences, about 55% being singletons. The CDR3 has 20 amino acids. Germline CDR1 is KGHDR and CDR2 is SFDVKD. Trimming removed 2 bases from V and 2 bases from J; junction bases left unmatched: 18. Each sample gave at least 6.5 million isolated PBMCs.

This chain connects TRBV24-1 to TRBJ1-2; 8 bases agree with TRBD1. The clonotype was recovered from a man older than 75 in good health. Sequenced: blood. In DNA, the CDR3 is TGTGCCACCAGTGATTCAAGTCGATGGAGCCCGGGACAGGAAAACTATGGCTACACCTTC. Its translation is CATSDSSRWSPGQENYGYTF.